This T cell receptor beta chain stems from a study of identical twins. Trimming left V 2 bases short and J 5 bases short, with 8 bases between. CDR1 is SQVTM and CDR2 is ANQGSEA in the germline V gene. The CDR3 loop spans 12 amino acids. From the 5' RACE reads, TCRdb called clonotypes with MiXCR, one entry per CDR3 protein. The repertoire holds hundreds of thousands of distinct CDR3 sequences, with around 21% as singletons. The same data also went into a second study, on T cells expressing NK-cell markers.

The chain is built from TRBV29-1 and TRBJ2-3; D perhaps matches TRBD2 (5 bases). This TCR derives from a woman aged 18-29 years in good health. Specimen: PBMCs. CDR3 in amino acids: CSVEMAGDTQYF. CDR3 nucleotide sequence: TGCAGCGTTGAAATGGCGGGAGATACGCAGTATTTT.